A selection of T cell receptor beta chains follows, all from one sample in a study of T cell responses to AZD1222 COVID-19 vaccine. The repertoire was sequenced with immunoSEQ multiplex PCR; TCRdb's copy has only in-frame clones and lacks some. The sample shows 95,000 to 110,000 clones, approximately 89% of them seen only once. The sequences come from peripheral blood, collected on day 0 of AZD1222 vaccination. Source of these receptors: an adult in good health. Each CDR3 is given with its conserved first and last residue. The D gene is left open where the match is weak. Clone size appears in some rows only: once, few, many, or a class for an expanded clone.

clone size | J gene | V gene | D gene | CDR3 DNA | CDR3 protein
- | TRBJ1-3 | TRBV7-2 | - | TGTGCCAGCAGGCCTCATGGGGTTGCTGGAAACACCATATATTTT | CASRPHGVAGNTIYF
- | TRBJ1-3 | TRBV11-2 | - | TGTGCCAGCAGCTTCACAGGAAACACCATATATTTT | CASSFTGNTIYF
- | TRBJ1-4 | TRBV28 | TRBD1 | TGTGCCTCCGAGGACAGGGAGAATGAAAAACTGTTTTTT | CASEDRENEKLFF
once | TRBJ2-7 | TRBV19 | TRBD1 | TGTGCCAGTAGCCCCAACGGACAGGGAGTGTACGAGCAGTACTTC | CASSPNGQGVYEQYF
- | TRBJ2-7 | TRBV2 | TRBD2 | TGTGCCAGCAGTGCCTGGGCGGGGGGCTACGAGCAGTACTTC | CASSAWAGGYEQYF
- | TRBJ2-7 | TRBV7-9 | - | TGTGCCAGCAGCGCCGGGACACCTCCCTACGAGCAGTACTTC | CASSAGTPPYEQYF
- | TRBJ2-1 | TRBV4-3 | TRBD2 | TGCGCCAGCAGCCAAGATTTTCTAGCGGTTTACAATGAGCAGTTCTTC | CASSQDFLAVYNEQFF
few | TRBJ1-1 | TRBV5-1 | - | TGCGCCAGCAGCCCTTGGACAGACCTGAACACTGAAGCTTTCTTT | CASSPWTDLNTEAFF
once | TRBJ1-5 | TRBV28 | TRBD1 | TGTGCCAGCACCTGGGACAGGGGCGGGAATCAGCCCCAGCATTTT | CASTWDRGGNQPQHF
- | TRBJ2-4 | TRBV19 | TRBD1 | TGTGCCAGTAGTGTACCGGGACAGGGGGCAGGTGACATTCAGTACTTC | CASSVPGQGAGDIQYF
- | TRBJ1-4 | TRBV3-1/TRBV3-2 | - | TGTGCCAGCAGCCAAGCAGGCGCAAGCCCCAGTCTGTTTTTT | CASSQAGASPSLFF
- | TRBJ1-6 | TRBV7-2 | - | TGTGCCAGCAGCTTAGGGGGAGTTAGATTGGATTCACCCCTCCACTTT | CASSLGGVRLDSPLHF
- | TRBJ1-2 | TRBV7-2 | - | TGTGCCAGCAGCTTATTACAGGCCTCTCATAAAGATGGCTACACCTTC | CASSLLQASHKDGYTF
- | TRBJ1-1 | TRBV27 | - | TGTGCCAGCAGTTTATTGGGCAGCCAGCGCATGAACACTGAAGCTTTCTTT | CASSLLGSQRMNTEAFF
- | TRBJ2-2 | TRBV4-3 | - | TGCGCCAGCAGCCGGGGGACCGACCAGTCCGGGGAGCTGTTTTTT | CASSRGTDQSGELFF
- | TRBJ2-1 | TRBV3-1/TRBV3-2 | TRBD2 | TGTGCCAGCAGCCAAGATCCCGTCACTAGCGGCCTTTACAATGAGCAGTTCTTC | CASSQDPVTSGLYNEQFF
- | TRBJ1-5 | TRBV6-1 | - | TGTGCCAGCAGTGAGTATTATCAGCCCCAGCATTTT | CASSEYYQPQHF
- | TRBJ2-2 | TRBV30 | - | TGTGCCTGGAGTGTAAGGGGGCCCGGGGGCACCGGGGAGCTGTTTTTT | CAWSVRGPGGTGELFF
- | TRBJ2-3 | TRBV20-1 | - | TGCAGTGCCAGCTCGGGGGAAACGCAGTATTTT | CSASSGETQYF
- | TRBJ2-7 | TRBV5-4 | TRBD1 | TGTGCCAGCAGCCCCGGACAGGGCCGATACGAGCAGTACTTC | CASSPGQGRYEQYF
- | TRBJ1-2 | TRBV2 | - | TGTGCCAGCAGTGAAGTCCGAGGCCTAGGCTACACCTTC | CASSEVRGLGYTF